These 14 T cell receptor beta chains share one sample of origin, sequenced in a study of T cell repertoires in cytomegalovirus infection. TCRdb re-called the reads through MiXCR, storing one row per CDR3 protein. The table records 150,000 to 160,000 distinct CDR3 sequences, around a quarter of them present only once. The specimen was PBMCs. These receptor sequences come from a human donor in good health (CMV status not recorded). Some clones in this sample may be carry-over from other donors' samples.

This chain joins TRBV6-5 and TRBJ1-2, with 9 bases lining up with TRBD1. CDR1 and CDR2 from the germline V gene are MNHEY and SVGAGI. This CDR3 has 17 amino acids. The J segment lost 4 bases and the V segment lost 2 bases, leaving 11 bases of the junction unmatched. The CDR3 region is CASSYDHSGTGPYGYTF. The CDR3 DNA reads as TGTGCCAGCAGTTACGATCATTCCGGGACAGGGCCCTATGGCTACACCTTC.

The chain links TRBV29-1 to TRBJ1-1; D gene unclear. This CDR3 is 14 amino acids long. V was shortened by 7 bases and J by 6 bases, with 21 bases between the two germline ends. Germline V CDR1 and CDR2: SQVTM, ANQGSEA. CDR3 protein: CSANAGVVGSEAFF. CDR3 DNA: TGCAGCGCCAATGCCGGGGTTGTGGGGTCTGAAGCTTTCTTT. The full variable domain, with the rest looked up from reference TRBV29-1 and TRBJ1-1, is SAVISQKPSRDICQRGTSLTIQCQVDSQVTMMFWYRQQPGQSLTLIATANQGSEATYESGFVIDKFPISRPNLTFSTLTVSNMSPEDSSIYLCSANAGVVGSEAFFGQGTRLTVV.

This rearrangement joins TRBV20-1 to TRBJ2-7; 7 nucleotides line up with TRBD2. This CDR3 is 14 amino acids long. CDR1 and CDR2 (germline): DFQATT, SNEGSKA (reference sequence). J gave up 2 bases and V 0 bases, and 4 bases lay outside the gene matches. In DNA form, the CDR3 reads TGCAGTGCTAGAGATCTGGGGACTACCTACGAGCAGTACTTC. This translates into CSARDLGTTYEQYF.

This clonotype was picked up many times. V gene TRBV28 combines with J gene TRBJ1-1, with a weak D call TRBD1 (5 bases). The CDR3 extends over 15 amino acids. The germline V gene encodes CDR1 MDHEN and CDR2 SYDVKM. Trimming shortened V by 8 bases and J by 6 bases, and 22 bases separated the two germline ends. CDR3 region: CASRGWDDNLAEAFF. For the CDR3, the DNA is TGTGCCAGCCGGGGATGGGACGACAATCTCGCTGAAGCTTTCTTT.

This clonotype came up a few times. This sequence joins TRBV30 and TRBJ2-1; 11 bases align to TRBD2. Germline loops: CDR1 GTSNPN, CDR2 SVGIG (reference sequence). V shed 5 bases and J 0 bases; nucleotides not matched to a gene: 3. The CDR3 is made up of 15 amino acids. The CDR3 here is CAWGGTSGSYNEQFF. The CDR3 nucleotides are TGTGCCTGGGGTGGGACTAGCGGCTCCTACAATGAGCAGTTCTTC.

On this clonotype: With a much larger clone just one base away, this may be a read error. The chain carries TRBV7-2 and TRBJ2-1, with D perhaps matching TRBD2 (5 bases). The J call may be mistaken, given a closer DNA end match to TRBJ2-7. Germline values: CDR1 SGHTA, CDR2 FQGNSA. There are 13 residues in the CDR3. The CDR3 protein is CASSLVWENEQYF. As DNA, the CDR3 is TGTGCCAGCAGCTTAGTTTGGGAGAATGAGCAGTACTTC.

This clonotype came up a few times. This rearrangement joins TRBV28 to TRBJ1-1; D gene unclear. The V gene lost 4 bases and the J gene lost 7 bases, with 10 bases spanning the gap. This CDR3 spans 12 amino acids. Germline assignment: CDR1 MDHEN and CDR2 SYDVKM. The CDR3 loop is CASSSQEIEAFF. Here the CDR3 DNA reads TGTGCCAGCAGTTCCCAGGAAATTGAAGCTTTCTTT.

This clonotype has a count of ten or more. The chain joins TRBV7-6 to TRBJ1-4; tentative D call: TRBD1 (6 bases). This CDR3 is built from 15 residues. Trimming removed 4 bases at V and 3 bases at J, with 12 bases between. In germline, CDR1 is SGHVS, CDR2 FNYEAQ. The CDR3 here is CASSSTGVANEKLFF. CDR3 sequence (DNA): TGTGCCAGCAGCTCGACAGGCGTGGCTAATGAAAAACTGTTTTTT.

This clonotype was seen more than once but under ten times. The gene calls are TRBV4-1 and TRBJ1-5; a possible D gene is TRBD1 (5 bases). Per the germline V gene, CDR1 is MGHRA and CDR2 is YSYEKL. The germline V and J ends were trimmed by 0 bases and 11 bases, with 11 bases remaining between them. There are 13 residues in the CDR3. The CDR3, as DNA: TGCGCCAGCAGCCAAGATGGGGGACGGACCCAGCATTTT. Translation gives CASSQDGGRTQHF.

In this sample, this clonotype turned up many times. The CDR3 sequence is CASSLSNREPQHF. Here the CDR3 DNA reads TGTGCCAGCAGCTTAAGTAATAGGGAGCCCCAGCATTTT. J is TRBJ1-5 and V is TRBV7-2, with D hard to call. V was cut by 2 bases and J by 8 bases, with 10 bases left in between. Germline loops: CDR1 SGHTA, CDR2 FQGNSA. This CDR3 contains 13 residues. Full variable domain (rest looked up from reference TRBV7-2 and TRBJ1-5): GAGVSQSPSNKVTEKGKDVELRCDPISGHTALYWYRQSLGQGLEFLIYFQGNSAPDKSGLPSDRFSAERTGGSVSTLTIQRTQQEDSAVYLCASSLSNREPQHFGDGTRLSIL.

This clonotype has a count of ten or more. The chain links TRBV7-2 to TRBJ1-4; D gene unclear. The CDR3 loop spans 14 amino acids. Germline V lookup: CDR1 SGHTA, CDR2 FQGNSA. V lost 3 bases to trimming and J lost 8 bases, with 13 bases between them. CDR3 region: CASSFGQYGEKLFF. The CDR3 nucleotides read TGTGCCAGCAGCTTCGGGCAGTATGGGGAAAAACTGTTTTTT.

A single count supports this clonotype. The CDR3 here is CASSIRGQVGTEAFF. The CDR3 DNA sequence: TGTGCCAGTAGTATCCGGGGGCAGGTCGGCACTGAAGCTTTCTTT. The chain joins TRBV19 to TRBJ1-1, with D possibly TRBD1 on 6 matching bases. The germline V gene encodes CDR1 LNHDA and CDR2 SQIVND (reference sequence). The CDR3 has 15 residues. Trimming shortened V by 3 bases and J by 4 bases, and 15 bases separated the two germline ends.

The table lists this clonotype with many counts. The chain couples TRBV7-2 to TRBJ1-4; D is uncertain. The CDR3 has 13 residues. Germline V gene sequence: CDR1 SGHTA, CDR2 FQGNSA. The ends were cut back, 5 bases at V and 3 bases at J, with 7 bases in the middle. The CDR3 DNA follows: TGTGCCAGCAGCCGCGGGGCTAATGAAAAACTGTTTTTT. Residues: CASSRGANEKLFF.

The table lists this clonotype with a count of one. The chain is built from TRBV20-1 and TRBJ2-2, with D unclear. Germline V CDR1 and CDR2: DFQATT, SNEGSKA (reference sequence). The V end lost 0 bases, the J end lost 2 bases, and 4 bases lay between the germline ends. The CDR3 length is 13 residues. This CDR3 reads CSARDGNTGELFF. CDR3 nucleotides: TGCAGTGCTAGAGACGGCAACACCGGGGAGCTGTTTTTT.